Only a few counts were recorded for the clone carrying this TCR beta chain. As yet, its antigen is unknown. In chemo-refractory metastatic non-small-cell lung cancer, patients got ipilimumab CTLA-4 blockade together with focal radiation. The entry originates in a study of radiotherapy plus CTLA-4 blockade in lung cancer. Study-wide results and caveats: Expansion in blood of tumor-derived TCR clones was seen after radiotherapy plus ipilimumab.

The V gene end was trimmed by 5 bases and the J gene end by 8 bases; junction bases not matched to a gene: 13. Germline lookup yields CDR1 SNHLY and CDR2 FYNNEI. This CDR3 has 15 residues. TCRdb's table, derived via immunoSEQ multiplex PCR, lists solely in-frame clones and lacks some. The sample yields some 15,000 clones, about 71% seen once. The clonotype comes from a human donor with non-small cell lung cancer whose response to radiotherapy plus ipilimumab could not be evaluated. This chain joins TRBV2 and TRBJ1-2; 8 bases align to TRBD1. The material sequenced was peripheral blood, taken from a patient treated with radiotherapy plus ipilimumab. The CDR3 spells CASSNNRGTMGGYTF. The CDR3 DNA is TGTGCCAGCAGTAATAACAGGGGGACTATGGGGGGCTACACCTTC.